Below are 10 T cell receptor beta chains sequenced from a single sample in a study of T cell responses to AZD1222 COVID-19 vaccine. The protocol was immunoSEQ multiplex PCR, while the TCRdb copy is restricted to in-frame clones and leaves out a portion. The data contain around 150,000 clones, around 88% of them singletons. The source was peripheral blood, collected on day 0 of AZD1222 vaccination. The source is an adult in good health.

The rearrangement uses TRBV5-1 and TRBJ2-5; D is perhaps TRBD2 (6 bases). Trimming stripped 0 bases from V and 2 bases from J, with 8 bases between. Per the germline V gene, CDR1 is SGHRS and CDR2 is YFSETQ. The CDR3 has 14 amino acids. The CDR3 loop is CASSLAGGQETQYF. The CDR3 DNA is TGCGCCAGCAGCTTGGCCGGGGGACAAGAGACCCAGTACTTC.

This chain links TRBV5-4 with TRBJ1-3; the D gene is possibly TRBD1 (5 bases). The CDR3 sequence is 14 residues long. V gave up 2 bases and J gave up 1 base, with 7 bases separating them. Germline V gene data show CDR1 as SGHNT and CDR2 as YYREEE (reference sequence). This CDR3 reads CASSFPGSGNTIYF. The CDR3, as DNA: TGTGCCAGCAGCTTCCCAGGGTCTGGAAACACCATATATTTT.

The V gene is TRBV28, the J gene TRBJ2-5; D not certain. Germline V gives CDR1 MDHEN, CDR2 SYDVKM. V was shortened by 3 bases and J by 4 bases, with 3 bases between the two germline ends. This CDR3 region has 11 residues. CDR3: CASSFLETQYF. In DNA, the CDR3 is TGTGCCAGCAGTTTTCTAGAGACCCAGTACTTC. The full variable domain, rest sourced from reference TRBV28 and TRBJ2-5, is DVKVTQSSRYLVKRTGEKVFLECVQDMDHENMFWYRQDPGLGLRLIYFSYDVKMKEKGDIPEGYSVSREKKERFSLILESASTNQTSMYLCASSFLETQYFGPGTRLLVL.

This clone has only one observation. V is TRBV5-1 and J is TRBJ2-7; TRBD2 matches at 7 bases. The germline V gene encodes CDR1 SGHRS and CDR2 YFSETQ. This CDR3 has 14 amino acids. V shed 4 bases, J shed 1 base, and the junction held 5 bases outside the gene matches. Written as DNA, the CDR3 is TGCGCCAGCAGCCCAGCGGGACCTTCCTACGAGCAGTACTTC. It encodes CASSPAGPSYEQYF.

This clone was recorded only once. V is TRBV27 and J is TRBJ2-2; perhaps TRBD2 as D (6 bases). Trimming stripped 5 bases from V and 2 bases from J, with 15 bases between. The CDR3 has 16 residues. Germline V gives CDR1 MNHEY, CDR2 SMNVEV (reference sequence). The CDR3 DNA reads TGTGCCAGCAGTAAGGCGGGCGGGACTAACACCGGGGAGCTGTTTTTT. Its protein product is CASSKAGGTNTGELFF.

This clone is a singleton in its sample. The J gene is TRBJ1-2, the V gene TRBV4-1, with 10 bases identical to TRBD1. Trimming took 3 bases from V and 7 from J; bases not matched to a gene: 2. The CDR3 is made up of 13 amino acids. Germline V gene sequence: CDR1 MGHRA, CDR2 YSYEKL. In nucleotides, the CDR3 is TGCGCCAGCAGCCAGGACAGGGGGATTGGCTACACCTTC. This translates into CASSQDRGIGYTF.

This chain connects TRBV5-1 to TRBJ1-2; D is unresolved. There are 15 residues in the CDR3. V was shortened by 4 bases and J by 8 bases, with 21 bases between the two germline ends. Germline CDR1 is SGHRS and CDR2 is YFSETQ. The CDR3 DNA sequence: TGCGCCAGCAGCCTAGCCTCCGGGAAATCGGAAGGCTACACCTTC. The encoded protein is CASSLASGKSEGYTF.

This sequence joins TRBV27 and TRBJ2-7; D is tentatively TRBD1 or TRBD2 (5 bases each). Germline V CDR1 and CDR2: MNHEY, SMNVEV (reference sequence). The CDR3 loop spans 14 amino acids. V lost 5 bases and J 2 bases, leaving 13 bases between the germline ends. CDR3 sequence reads: CASSPGTTPYEQYF. CDR3 DNA: TGTGCCAGCAGTCCCGGGACGACTCCCTACGAGCAGTACTTC.

The rearrangement links TRBV29-1 to TRBJ2-1, with 7 bases matching TRBD2. The CDR3 extends over 13 amino acids. Per germline, CDR1 SQVTM and CDR2 ANQGSEA. The ends lost 3 bases at V and 7 bases at J; junction bases unmatched: 6. The CDR3 loop is CSVDRGGRNEQFF. The DNA for the CDR3 is TGCAGCGTTGACCGGGGAGGGAGGAATGAGCAGTTCTTC.

With respect to this clone: The same CDR3 is also encoded by other DNA sequences in this sample. The chain is built from TRBV6-5 and TRBJ1-3; 8 bases fit TRBD1. The CDR3 contains 13 residues. The germline V gene has CDR1 MNHEY and CDR2 SVGAGI. Germline trimming cut 10 bases from V and 2 bases from J; bases unmatched to any gene: 4. CDR3 sequence: CATQGAAGNTIYF. Here the CDR3 DNA reads TGTGCCACTCAGGGGGCAGCTGGAAACACCATATATTTT.